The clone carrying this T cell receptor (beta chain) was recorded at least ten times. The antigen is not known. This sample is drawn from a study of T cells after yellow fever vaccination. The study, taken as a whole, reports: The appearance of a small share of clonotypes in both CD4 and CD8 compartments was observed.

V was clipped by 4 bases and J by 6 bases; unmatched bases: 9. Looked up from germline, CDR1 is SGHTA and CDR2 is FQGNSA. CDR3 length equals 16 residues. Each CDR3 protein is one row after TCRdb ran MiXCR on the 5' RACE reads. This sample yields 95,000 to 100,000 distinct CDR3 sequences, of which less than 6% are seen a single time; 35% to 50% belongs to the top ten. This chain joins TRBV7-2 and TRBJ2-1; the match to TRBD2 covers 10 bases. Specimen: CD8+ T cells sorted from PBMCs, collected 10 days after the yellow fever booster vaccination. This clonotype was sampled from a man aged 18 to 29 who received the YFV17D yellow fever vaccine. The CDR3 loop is CASSSYLAGVINEQFF. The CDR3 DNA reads TGTGCCAGCAGCTCATACCTAGCGGGGGTTATCAATGAGCAGTTCTTC.